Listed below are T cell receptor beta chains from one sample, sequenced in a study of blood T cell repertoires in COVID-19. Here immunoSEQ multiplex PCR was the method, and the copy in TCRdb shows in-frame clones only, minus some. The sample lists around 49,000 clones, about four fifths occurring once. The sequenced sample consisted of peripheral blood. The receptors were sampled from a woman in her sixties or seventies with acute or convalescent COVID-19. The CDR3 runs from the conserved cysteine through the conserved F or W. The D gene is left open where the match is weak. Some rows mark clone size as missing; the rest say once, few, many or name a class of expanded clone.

CDR3 protein: CASSRGQGVSPLHF
CDR3 DNA: TGTGCCAGTAGCCGAGGACAGGGGGTGTCACCCCTCCACTTT
V gene: TRBV19
clone size: few
D gene: TRBD1
J gene: TRBJ1-6

CDR3 protein: CASYPTGGQPQHF
CDR3 DNA: TGTGCCAGCTACCCGACAGGGGGTCAGCCCCAGCATTTT
V gene: TRBV28
clone size: NA
D gene: TRBD1
J gene: TRBJ1-5

CDR3 protein: CSVEADRGMAQYF
CDR3 DNA: TGCAGCGTTGAAGCGGACAGGGGGATGGCGCAGTATTTT
V gene: TRBV29-1
clone size: NA
D gene: TRBD1
J gene: TRBJ2-3

CDR3 protein: CASSQVVYGYEQYF
CDR3 DNA: TGCGCCAGCAGCCAAGTCGTGTACGGGTACGAGCAGTACTTC
V gene: TRBV4-1
clone size: once
D gene: NA
J gene: TRBJ2-7

CDR3 protein: CASSWDKKEAFF
CDR3 DNA: TGTGCCAGCAGCTGGGACAAGAAGGAAGCTTTCTTT
V gene: TRBV7-8
clone size: once
D gene: NA
J gene: TRBJ1-1

CDR3 protein: CAISESDRGNYGYTF
CDR3 DNA: TGTGCCATCAGTGAGTCGGACAGGGGAAACTATGGCTACACCTTC
V gene: TRBV10-3
clone size: NA
D gene: TRBD1
J gene: TRBJ1-2

CDR3 protein: CASKAATEAFF
CDR3 DNA: TGTGCCTCTAAGGCGGCCACTGAAGCTTTCTTT
V gene: TRBV2
clone size: NA
D gene: NA
J gene: TRBJ1-1

CDR3 protein: CSATTGGAAFF
CDR3 DNA: TGCAGTGCTACGACAGGGGGAGCCGCTTTCTTT
V gene: TRBV20-1
clone size: NA
D gene: TRBD1
J gene: TRBJ1-1

CDR3 protein: CASSERRTGGYEQYF
CDR3 DNA: TGTGCCAGCAGTGAACGGAGGACAGGGGGTTACGAGCAGTACTTC
V gene: TRBV6-1
clone size: NA
D gene: TRBD1
J gene: TRBJ2-7

CDR3 protein: CASSQGQGYEQYF
CDR3 DNA: TGTGCCAGCAGCCAGGGACAGGGTTACGAGCAGTACTTC
V gene: TRBV3-1/TRBV3-2
clone size: NA
D gene: TRBD1
J gene: TRBJ2-7

CDR3 protein: CASSSAGSIRNEQFF
CDR3 DNA: TGTGCCAGCAGCTCAGCGGGGTCTATACGTAATGAGCAGTTCTTC
V gene: TRBV7-3
clone size: NA
D gene: TRBD2
J gene: TRBJ2-1

CDR3 protein: CASSTGGAVIYEQYF
CDR3 DNA: TGTGCCAGCAGTACAGGGGGCGCCGTTATTTACGAGCAGTACTTC
V gene: TRBV28
clone size: NA
D gene: TRBD1
J gene: TRBJ2-7

CDR3 protein: CASSLQTSQETQYF
CDR3 DNA: TGCGCCAGCAGCCTCCAGACTAGTCAAGAGACCCAGTACTTC
V gene: TRBV5-1
clone size: NA
D gene: NA
J gene: TRBJ2-5

CDR3 protein: CASSLDSGTQYF
CDR3 DNA: TGTGCCAGCTCCCTCGATTCAGGGACCCAGTACTTC
V gene: TRBV21-1
clone size: NA
D gene: NA
J gene: TRBJ2-5

CDR3 protein: CASSQEGTGQETQYF
CDR3 DNA: TGCGCCAGCAGCCAAGAAGGGACTGGCCAAGAGACCCAGTACTTC
V gene: TRBV4-1
clone size: NA
D gene: NA
J gene: TRBJ2-5

CDR3 protein: CASSERGTRVTDTQYF
CDR3 DNA: TGTGCCAGCAGTGAACGCGGGACTAGGGTCACAGATACGCAGTATTTT
V gene: TRBV2
clone size: NA
D gene: TRBD2
J gene: TRBJ2-3

CDR3 protein: CASRGLAGPQETQYF
CDR3 DNA: TGTGCCAGCAGGGGACTAGCTGGGCCCCAAGAGACCCAGTACTTC
V gene: TRBV28
clone size: NA
D gene: TRBD2
J gene: TRBJ2-5

CDR3 protein: CSAVRGQGQPQHF
CDR3 DNA: TGCAGCGCCGTCAGGGGGCAAGGTCAGCCCCAGCATTTT
V gene: TRBV29-1
clone size: NA
D gene: TRBD1
J gene: TRBJ1-5

CDR3 protein: CASSLVPTETQYF
CDR3 DNA: TGTGCCAGCAGCTTAGTGCCTACGGAGACCCAGTACTTC
V gene: TRBV7-2
clone size: NA
D gene: NA
J gene: TRBJ2-5